Here is one TCR beta chain with its context. Its specificity is not known. This specimen comes from a study of cytomegalovirus exposure and HLA in healthy donors. Looking at the study overall: About 84% of more than 300 genotyped donors fell in the Caucasian-associated ancestry cluster.

The study's findings and limits: Despite most TCR sequences being rare, some public TCRs occurred in many donors.

The CDR3 is made up of 16 amino acids. Germline CDR1 is MNHEY and CDR2 is SMNVEV (reference sequence). V shed 4 bases, J shed 3 bases, and the junction held 8 bases outside the gene matches. This PCR relied on a set of 60 Vbeta primers and 13 Jbeta primers. The table came from immunoSEQ multiplex PCR; TCRdb's copy has only in-frame clones and leaves some out. The sample has 150,000 to 200,000 clones, about 81% seen once; the top ten hold 2.1%. This TCR came from a woman under 30 in good health and CMV-seropositive. The J gene is TRBJ1-1, the V gene TRBV27; 10 nucleotides agree with TRBD1. The source material was PBMCs. CDR3 protein: CASSSGQGVVDTEAFF. The DNA of the CDR3 is TGTGCCAGCAGTTCCGGACAGGGGGTGGTAGACACTGAAGCTTTCTTT.